This TCR beta chain was captured by sequencing in a study of beta chain features in type 1 diabetes. Study overall: The study found patients and healthy donors alike in age, gender and cell yields.

Expressed TCRB transcripts were sequenced after all isolated RNA was converted to cDNA. TCRdb's copy holds only in-frame clones and misses some; the assay was immunoSEQ multiplex PCR. Of roughly 180,000 clones listed, approximately 8.1% were seen once; the top ten hold roughly 0.46%. About this clone itself: Its antigen remains unidentified.

General study results and limits: Resolution of whether HLA type affects TCRB rearrangement was not achieved here. Junctions at VDJ sites from type 1 diabetes patients had fewer insertions and more deletions. All four CD4+ subsets of Type 1 diabetes patients contained TCRB CDR3s that were moderately but significantly shorter.

The CDR3 sequence is 14 residues long. V was cut by 4 bases and J by 1 base, with 10 bases left in between. The germline V gene encodes CDR1 KGHSH and CDR2 LQKENI. The clonotype originates from a man between 18 and 29 years old with type 1 diabetes. Input material: central memory CD4+ T cells from blood. The chain has TRBV18 and TRBJ1-1, with D maybe TRBD1 (5 bases). Here the CDR3 DNA reads TGTGCCAGCTCACAACGGGGGGGGAACACTGAAGCTTTCTTT. Translation: CASSQRGGNTEAFF.